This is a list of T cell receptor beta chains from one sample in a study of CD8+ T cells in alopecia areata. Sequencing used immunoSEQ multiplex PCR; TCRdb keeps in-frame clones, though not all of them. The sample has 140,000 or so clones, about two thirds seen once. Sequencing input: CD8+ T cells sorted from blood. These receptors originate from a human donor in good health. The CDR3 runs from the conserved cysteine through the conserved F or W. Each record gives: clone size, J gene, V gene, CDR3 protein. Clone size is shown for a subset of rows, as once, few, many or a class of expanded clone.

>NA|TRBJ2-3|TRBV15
CATSGPLATGRPSGRAPDTQYF
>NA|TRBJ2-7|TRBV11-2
CASSLIDRPYEQYF
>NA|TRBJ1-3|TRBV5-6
CASSLDRASGNTIYF
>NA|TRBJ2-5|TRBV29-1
CSVVGGGETQYF
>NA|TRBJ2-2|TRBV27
CASSPGTGGRRELFF
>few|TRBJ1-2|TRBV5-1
CASSLYGFHTF
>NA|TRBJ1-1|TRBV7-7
CASSEGSGDGNTEAFF
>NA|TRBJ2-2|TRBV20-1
CSAPWTGELFF
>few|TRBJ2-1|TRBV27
CASSLTGNSYNEQFF
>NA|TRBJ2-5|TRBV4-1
CASSQSTLETQYF
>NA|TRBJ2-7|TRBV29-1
CSAVDGSSSYEQYF
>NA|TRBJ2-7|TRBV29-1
CSVKADAYEQYF
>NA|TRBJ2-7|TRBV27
CASSPQDGRSYEQYF
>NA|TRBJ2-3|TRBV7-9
CASSLGTSGGHTDTQYF
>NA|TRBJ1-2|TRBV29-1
CSVEGDEYGYTF
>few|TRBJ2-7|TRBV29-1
CSVSGTGLYEQYF
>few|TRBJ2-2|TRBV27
CASSPRRRDTGELFF
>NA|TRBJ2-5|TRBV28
CASSQIETQYF
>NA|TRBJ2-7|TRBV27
CASSSGAGYEQYF
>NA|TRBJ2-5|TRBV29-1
CSVGDFETQYF
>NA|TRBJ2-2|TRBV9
CASSQTSGTAGELFF
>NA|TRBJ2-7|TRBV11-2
CASSLLVAGGPWEQYF
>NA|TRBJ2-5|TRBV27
CASSLRLAGVETQYF
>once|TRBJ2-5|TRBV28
CASSSIYRVQETQYF
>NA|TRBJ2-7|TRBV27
CASSFIGSHYEQYF
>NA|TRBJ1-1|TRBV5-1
CASSLDPGHKAFF
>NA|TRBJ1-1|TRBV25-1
CASSDRGRVAFF
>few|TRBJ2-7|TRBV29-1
CSVEVASGLAYEQYF
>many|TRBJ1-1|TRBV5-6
CASSLGVTEAFF
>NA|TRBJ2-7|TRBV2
CASSEGDRTGDHEQYF
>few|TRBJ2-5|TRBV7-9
CASSRPQGRKETQYF
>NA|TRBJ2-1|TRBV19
CASSSGSYNEQFF
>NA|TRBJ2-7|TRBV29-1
CSVVHRENEQYF
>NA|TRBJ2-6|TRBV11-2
CASSLDKLHSVLTF
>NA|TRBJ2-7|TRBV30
CATRVGSYEQYF
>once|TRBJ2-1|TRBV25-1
CASMGVGEQFF
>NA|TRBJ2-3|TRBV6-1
CASSEGTRGTDTQYF
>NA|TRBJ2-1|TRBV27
CASSLALGAFYNEQFF
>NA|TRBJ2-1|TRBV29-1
CSVDGLAESYNEQFF
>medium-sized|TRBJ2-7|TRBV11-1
CASSLAGNRYEQYF
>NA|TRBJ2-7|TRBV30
CASGEGVNEQYF
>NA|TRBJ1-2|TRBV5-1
CASSLEAVSGYGYTF
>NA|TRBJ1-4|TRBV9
CASSSGGRVEKLFF
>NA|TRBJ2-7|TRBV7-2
CASSRAYEQYF
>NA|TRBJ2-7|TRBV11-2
CASSGGEQYF
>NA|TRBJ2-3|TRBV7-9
CASSYATGDTQYF
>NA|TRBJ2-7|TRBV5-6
CASSLAGGGAYEQYF
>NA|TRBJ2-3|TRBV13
CASSLGVGSDTQYF
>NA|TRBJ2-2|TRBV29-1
CSVPGQGSTGELFF
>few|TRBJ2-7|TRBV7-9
CASSKSYEQYF
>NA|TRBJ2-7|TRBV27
CASSLVKGQNEQYF
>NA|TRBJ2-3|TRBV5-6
CASSFWRLAGATDTQYF
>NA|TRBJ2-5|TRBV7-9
CASSLTSLLQETQYF
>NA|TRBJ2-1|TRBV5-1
CASRLAGGMTKNHNNEQFF
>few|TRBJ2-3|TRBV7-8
CASSFLLAGGPGDTQYF
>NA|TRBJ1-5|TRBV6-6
CASSYGWGVEPQHF
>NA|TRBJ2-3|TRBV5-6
CASSLIRGRTDTQYF